This T cell receptor (beta chain) was documented in a study of T cell clusters in autoimmune cytopenias. General study findings and limits: The cluster-lack signature was not seen for secondary cytopenia versus chronic lymphocytic leukemia.

TRB was amplified by touch-down multiplex PCR, primer pools A and B combined. With the multiplex PCR reads reprocessed, TCRdb shows one record per CDR3 protein and no DNA. The sample table includes about 3,400 distinct CDR3 sequences. Germline V gives CDR1 LNHNV, CDR2 YYDKDF (reference sequence). CDR3 length: 18 residues. TRB was amplified from approximately 250 ng of peripheral blood genomic DNA per sample. Measured by frequency, this clonotype is medium-sized. Antigen specificity is unknown. The same sample was also studied in work on T cell repertoires in aging, cancer and after chemotherapy. Per that study: Median generation probability rose over the chemotherapy interval in each cancer cohort, suggesting rebound thymic output.

The sequencing sample was made of peripheral blood. This rearrangement joins TRBV15 to TRBJ2-3; TCRdb names TRBD2, which stays unverified in the absence of DNA. This receptor was taken from a human donor in good health. The CDR3 here is CATSGLAGGSSSTDTQYF.